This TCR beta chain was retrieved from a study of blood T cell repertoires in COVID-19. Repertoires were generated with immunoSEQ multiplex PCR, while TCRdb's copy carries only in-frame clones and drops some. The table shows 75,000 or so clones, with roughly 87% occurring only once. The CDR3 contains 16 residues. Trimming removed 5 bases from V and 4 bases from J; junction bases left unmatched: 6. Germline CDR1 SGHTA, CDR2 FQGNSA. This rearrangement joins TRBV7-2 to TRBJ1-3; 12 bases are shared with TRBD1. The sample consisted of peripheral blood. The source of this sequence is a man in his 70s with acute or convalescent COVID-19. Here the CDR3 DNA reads TGTGCCAGCAGCATGGGACAGGGGGCTCTCGGAAACACCATATATTTT. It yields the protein CASSMGQGALGNTIYF.